This T cell receptor (beta chain) stems from a study of T cell responses to AZD1222 COVID-19 vaccine (dated by TCRdb to about 2021). Study-wide context: AZD1222 recipients given second doses at about 4 weeks or at about 12 weeks were pooled, since spike-specific TCR depth and breadth were not found to differ between the two schedules. A total of 233 trial participants underwent TCR sequencing, of whom around 200 received two doses of AZD1222 and 26 received two doses of the MenACWY control vaccine. Trial participants were enrolled into age subgroups of 18-55, 56-69 and 70-plus years, which contained approximately 150, 28 and 58 TCR-sequenced participants, respectively.

In regard to this clone: Its antigen is not yet known. No clone much larger than this one lies a single base away; base qualities are absent.

The study at large found these results: Epitopes outside the regions mutated in the B.1.351 and B.1.1.7 variants were reportedly recognized by nearly half of the unique spike-specific TCRs. The 56-69-year group was small, and its depth increase did not reach significance, likely because of low power. Conclusions about previously exposed vaccinees are limited because only six or seven AZD1222 recipients were SARS-CoV-2 seropositive at baseline. A significant rise in spike-specific TCR breadth and depth was observed after two AZD1222 doses relative to day 0 and relative to MenACWY recipients. The whole spike protein was spanned by vaccine-associated CD4 TCRs, and dominant responses were seen in regions 160-218 and 743-854. Participants were mostly white British and included more females than males, and it was suggested by the authors that clonal diversity may have been underestimated. Because no day 14 peak-response samples were available, repertoires were characterized only after the peak T cell response.

The CDR3 regions of human TCRbeta chains were analyzed by immunosequencing. The study's processing was this. Repertoire TCRs were checked for matches against a reference library of SARS-CoV-2-specific TCRs that had been generated using the MIRA antigen-specificity platform. Breadth meant the fraction of unique TCRs that were SARS-CoV-2-associated, whereas depth meant the fraction of total T cells that were SARS-CoV-2-associated. Using the MIRA data, each spike-specific TCR was mapped to the spike region that the TCR reacts to and placed in a CD4 or CD8 class. Log10-transformed breadth and depth values were compared by one-way ANOVA with Sidak's multiple comparisons tests. Not all clones reach the TCRdb copy of this immuneACCESS table, which keeps in-frame sequences only. Checked studies attribute under half of the gap to unresolved V genes and leave the rest unexplained. V and J calls and clone size come straight from that table; D and trimming were deduced from the DNA. Recorded for this sample are approximately 130,000 clones; roughly 93% of them occurred a single time. 3.1% of the sample comes from the top ten.

What this sample's time point label stands for: baseline before first vaccination. Samples from vaccinated people were obtained from the UK trials COV001 and COV002, which included a single-blind randomized controlled phase 2/3 trial of AZD1222 (ChAdOx1 nCoV-19) in healthy adults. Trial participant PBMC samples were collected at day 0 and day 28 after the second dose for TCRbeta chain sequencing. From its cysteine to its phenylalanine, the CDR3 spans 14 amino acids. Only the CDR3 DNA stays, 42 bases, in frame from base 1. Relative to germline, V is 3 bases shorter and J is 0 bases shorter, with 8 bases between their ends. The germline V gene (reference sequence) sets CDR1 to SGHNT and CDR2 to YYREEE.

The rearranged chain carries TRBV5-4 and TRBJ2-3, with the D call perhaps TRBD1 or TRBD2, as 5 bases match in each case. The clonotype originates from an adult in good health. The sequences come from peripheral blood, collected on day 0 of AZD1222 vaccination. For the CDR3, the sequence is CASSSRGSTDTQYF. The DNA sequence follows: TGTGCCAGCAGCTCCCGGGGCAGCACAGATACGCAGTATTTT.